A selection of T cell receptor beta chains follows, all from one sample in a study of CD8 T cells in ankylosing spondylitis. TCRdb re-called the 5' RACE reads with MiXCR, one entry per CDR3 protein. The table lists around 890,000 distinct CDR3 sequences, approximately 12% of them singletons. Sequencing was done on a sample of blood, either unsorted or a sorted T cell fraction (not recorded which). All receptors derive from a male donor with ankylosing spondylitis. Both conserved end residues are part of each CDR3. A D gene is named only where the DNA matches it firmly. Where a row states a size, it is once, few, many or the class of an expanded clone; other rows omit it.

d_call j_call clone_size v_call cdr3_aa cdr3_nt
NA TRBJ1-1 few TRBV20-1 CSASALLNTEAFF TGCAGTGCCTCTGCCCTTCTGAACACTGAAGCTTTCTTT
NA TRBJ2-3 few TRBV20-1 CSAREPIRRDTQYF TGCAGTGCTCGCGAGCCGATTCGGAGAGATACGCAGTATTTT
NA TRBJ2-7 few TRBV4-2 CASSQAPNNYEQYF TGTGCCAGCAGCCAAGCGCCGAACAACTACGAGCAGTACTTC
TRBD1 TRBJ2-7 NA TRBV18 CASSLTGVAYEQYF TGTGCCAGCTCACTAACAGGGGTAGCCTACGAGCAGTACTTC
NA TRBJ1-4 many TRBV29-1 CSVGGATNEKLFF TGCAGCGTTGGAGGGGCAACTAATGAAAAACTGTTTTTT
TRBD1 TRBJ2-7 many TRBV7-2 CASSPGRGQGPYEQYF TGTGCCAGCAGCCCAGGGAGAGGACAGGGCCCCTACGAGCAGTACTTC
NA TRBJ2-1 NA TRBV7-9 CASNGGDNEQFF TGTGCCAGCAATGGAGGGGACAATGAGCAGTTCTTC
NA TRBJ1-2 once TRBV7-2 CASSPGRPNYGYTF TGTGCCAGCAGCCCTGGACGGCCAAACTATGGCTACACCTTC
TRBD1 TRBJ1-1 few TRBV12-3/TRBV12-4 CASGDSRITEAFF TGTGCCAGCGGGGACAGCAGAATCACTGAAGCTTTCTTT
NA TRBJ2-1 many TRBV29-1 CSVERGNGGNEQFF TGCAGCGTTGAAAGGGGGAACGGGGGCAATGAGCAGTTCTTC
NA TRBJ2-7 NA TRBV20-1 CSAGDVGDEQYF TGCAGTGCCGGGGACGTGGGCGACGAGCAGTACTTC
NA TRBJ2-6 few TRBV29-1 CSVLHSGANVLTF TGCAGCGTCCTCCATTCTGGGGCCAACGTCCTGACTTTC
NA TRBJ1-1 NA TRBV5-1 CASSLFQGQNTEAFF TGCGCCAGCAGCTTGTTTCAGGGGCAGAACACTGAAGCTTTCTTT
NA TRBJ2-7 few TRBV4-1 CASSPDRTDYEQYF TGCGCCAGCAGCCCGGACCGGACAGACTACGAGCAGTACTTC
TRBD1 TRBJ1-2 few TRBV7-6 CASSPGQEIYGYTF TGTGCCAGCAGCCCGGGACAGGAGATCTATGGCTACACCTTC
NA TRBJ2-1 many TRBV6-5 CASSYSGVYSYNEQFF TGTGCCAGCAGTTACTCAGGGGTCTACTCCTACAATGAGCAGTTCTTC
NA TRBJ1-2 many TRBV6-5 CASTGTRGYTF TGTGCCAGCACCGGGACGCGGGGCTACACCTTC
TRBD1 TRBJ2-3 NA TRBV5-4 CASSPGTGGGTDTQYF TGTGCCAGCAGCCCAGGGACAGGGGGCGGGACAGATACGCAGTATTTT